The 21 T cell receptor beta chains below were found in one sample sequenced in a study of blood T cell repertoires in COVID-19. The table came from immunoSEQ multiplex PCR; TCRdb's copy has only in-frame clones and leaves some out. The sample records 15,000 to 20,000 clones, about 85% being singletons. What was sequenced was peripheral blood. Every receptor here comes from a human donor in a cohort sampled during active COVID-19.

This sequence joins TRBV2 and TRBJ1-3; D not resolved. V lost 3 bases and J 0 bases, leaving 9 bases between the germline ends. Germline CDR1 SNHLY, CDR2 FYNNEI. This CDR3 has 15 amino acids. Here the CDR3 reads CASSDTGRSGNTIYF. CDR3 coding DNA: TGTGCCAGCAGTGATACGGGTCGCTCTGGAAACACCATATATTTT.

The rearrangement uses TRBV4-1 and TRBJ2-1, with D perhaps matching TRBD2 (5 bases). With 5 bases removed from V and 7 bases from J, the gap between germline ends came to 24 bases. Looked up from germline, CDR1 is MGHRA and CDR2 is YSYEKL. This CDR3 has 17 amino acids. The CDR3 sequence is CASSAPLRTGPGNEQFF. The CDR3 coding sequence is TGCGCCAGCAGCGCTCCCCTTAGGACCGGACCGGGAAATGAGCAGTTCTTC.

The CDR3: CASSNRGGARETQYF. CDR3 DNA sequence: TGTGCCAGTAGTAACCGAGGGGGGGCCCGAGAGACCCAGTACTTC. The chain recombines TRBV19 with TRBJ2-5, with TRBD2 as a possible D gene (7 bases). The CDR3 length is 15 residues. The V gene lost 4 bases and the J gene lost 4 bases, with 16 bases spanning the gap. The germline V gene has CDR1 LNHDA and CDR2 SQIVND (reference sequence).

The chain carries TRBV7-2 and TRBJ2-7; D is perhaps TRBD1 (6 bases). The CDR3 consists of 14 residues. The germline gives CDR1 SGHTA, CDR2 FQGNSA. The germline V and J ends were trimmed by 1 base and 0 bases, with 7 bases remaining between them. The CDR3 DNA is TGTGCCAGCAGCTTAGGGACAGCCTCCTACGAGCAGTACTTC. This encodes CASSLGTASYEQYF. Based on the CDR3 plus reference TRBV7-2 and TRBJ2-7, the full variable domain is GAGVSQSPSNKVTEKGKDVELRCDPISGHTALYWYRQSLGQGLEFLIYFQGNSAPDKSGLPSDRFSAERTGGSVSTLTIQRTQQEDSAVYLCASSLGTASYEQYFGPGTRLTVT.

The J gene is TRBJ1-5, the V gene TRBV10-2, with D possibly matching TRBD1 (5 bases). Trimming took off 2 bases at V and 6 bases at J, with 8 bases between the two ends. This CDR3 has 13 residues. Per germline, CDR1 WSHSY and CDR2 SAAADI. CDR3: CASSEDSRQPQHF. In DNA form, the CDR3 reads TGCGCCAGCAGTGAGGACAGCCGTCAGCCCCAGCATTTT.

V is TRBV10-3 and J is TRBJ2-5; 7 bases are shared with TRBD1. V shed 2 bases and J 6 bases; nucleotides not matched to a gene: 3. The CDR3 length is 13 residues. The V gene's germline CDR1 is ENHRY and CDR2 SYGVKD. CDR3 sequence (DNA): TGTGCCATCAGTGAGCAGGGGGAACAGACCCAGTACTTC. Protein: CAISEQGEQTQYF.

This clone was detected once. J is TRBJ1-5 and V is TRBV7-8; no reliable D call. Germline assignment: CDR1 SGHVS and CDR2 FQNEAQ. CDR3 length: 13 residues. Trimming took off 5 bases at V and 5 bases at J, with 10 bases between the two ends. CDR3 bases: TGTGCCAGCAGCCTAGGGAGGGATCAGCCCCAGCATTTT. Translated: CASSLGRDQPQHF. Based on the CDR3 plus reference TRBV7-8 and TRBJ1-5, the full variable domain is GAGVSQSPRYKVAKRGQDVALRCDPISGHVSLFWYQQALGQGPEFLTYFQNEAQLDKSGLPSDRFFAERPEGSVSTLKIQRTQQEDSAVYLCASSLGRDQPQHFGDGTRLSIL.

The genes are TRBV15 and TRBJ1-5; 10 bases line up with TRBD1. Trimming took 5 bases from V and 7 from J; bases not matched to a gene: 11. The germline V gene encodes CDR1 LNHNV and CDR2 YYDKDF (reference sequence). There are 16 residues in the CDR3. CDR3 DNA: TGTGCCACCAGCCCCCTGGGGACAGGGGTGGGCCAGCCCCAGCATTTT. Protein sequence: CATSPLGTGVGQPQHF.

The sample holds one count of this clone. The V gene is TRBV19, the J gene TRBJ1-5; D possibly corresponds to TRBD1 (6 bases). Germline V gene lookup returns CDR1 LNHDA and CDR2 SQIVND (reference sequence). Trimming removed 7 bases at V and 0 bases at J, with 16 bases between. This CDR3 is built from 16 residues. CDR3 DNA sequence: TGTGCCAGTATTCCACAGGGATCTTATAGCAATCAGCCCCAGCATTTT. It codes for CASIPQGSYSNQPQHF.

The genes are TRBV29-1 and TRBJ2-5, with D maybe TRBD1 (5 bases). This CDR3 has 13 amino acids. V lost 5 bases and J 1 base, leaving 11 bases between the germline ends. From germline, CDR1 is SQVTM and CDR2 ANQGSEA. The CDR3 DNA sequence: TGCAGCGTTAGTAAACAGGTCCAAGAGACCCAGTACTTC. Encoded protein: CSVSKQVQETQYF.

J is TRBJ2-7 and V is TRBV4-2; tentatively, D is TRBD1 (6 bases). Germline V gives CDR1 LGHNA, CDR2 YNFKEQ. The CDR3 runs 13 residues. V was trimmed by 2 bases and J by 4 bases, leaving 9 bases between them. CDR3 region: CASSQRDNYEQYF. CDR3 DNA sequence: TGTGCCAGCAGCCAACGGGACAATTACGAGCAGTACTTC.

About this clone: A read error may produce the germline difference seen at one junction end. J is TRBJ1-1 and V is TRBV6-1, with D perhaps TRBD1 (6 bases). The germline gives CDR1 MNHNS, CDR2 SASEGT. CDR3 length: 14 amino acids. The CDR3 sequence is CASTEQGTDTEAFF. CDR3 DNA sequence: TGTGCCAGCACTGAACAGGGCACGGACACTGAAGCTTTCTTT.

The genes are TRBV6-5 and TRBJ2-1, with 7 bases that match TRBD1. This CDR3 region has 15 residues. The germline V gene has CDR1 MNHEY and CDR2 SVGAGI. V lost 4 bases and J lost 5; bases outside the gene matches: 8. The CDR3, as DNA: TGTGCCAGCAGTTTGACAGGGAACGGGGACAATGAGCAGTTCTTC. Amino acids: CASSLTGNGDNEQFF.

J is TRBJ2-1 and V is TRBV7-9, with TRBD2 identical over 7 bases. Losses at the gene ends were 1 base for V and 6 bases for J; bases not matched to a gene: 6. Germline CDR1 and CDR2: SEHNR and FQNEAQ (reference sequence). This CDR3 is built from 15 residues. The CDR3 spells CASSLVLWEGNEQFF. The CDR3 DNA follows: TGTGCCAGCAGCTTAGTACTCTGGGAGGGCAATGAGCAGTTCTTC.

The rearrangement uses TRBV7-2 and TRBJ1-3; the match to TRBD1 covers 7 bases. The CDR3 has 15 residues. Germline CDR1 reads SGHTA; CDR2 reads FQGNSA. V trimming: 5 bases; J trimming: 6 bases; junction bases outside the gene matches: 10. As DNA, the CDR3 is TGTGCCAGCAGCCTTGCAGGGGGAGCCTCAAACACCATATATTTT. It specifies CASSLAGGASNTIYF.

The V and J genes are TRBV7-9 and TRBJ2-3; a weak D match, TRBD2 (6 bases). Trimming removed 5 bases from V and 4 bases from J, with 19 bases in between. Germline CDR1 is SEHNR and CDR2 is FQNEAQ (reference sequence). This CDR3 is built from 16 residues. The CDR3 loop reads CASSTRDARRADTQYF. The CDR3 DNA reads TGTGCCAGCAGCACCCGGGACGCCAGGAGGGCAGATACGCAGTATTTT.

This clone appeared a single time. The rearrangement joins TRBV30 to TRBJ1-5; no definite D call. CDR1 GTSNPN and CDR2 SVGIG come from the germline V gene (reference sequence). V was pared by 0 bases and J by 0 bases, with 6 bases between. The CDR3 totals 14 residues. This CDR3 is CAWSVLNSNQPQHF. CDR3 DNA sequence: TGTGCCTGGAGTGTACTGAATAGCAATCAGCCCCAGCATTTT.

V is TRBV5-1 and J is TRBJ1-1; 7 bases fit TRBD1. V lost 4 bases, J lost 3 bases, and 6 bases stayed unmatched. Germline lookup yields CDR1 SGHRS and CDR2 YFSETQ. The CDR3 has 14 residues. The CDR3 DNA is TGCGCCAGCAGCCTTGGGACAGAATACACTGAAGCTTTCTTT. It codes for CASSLGTEYTEAFF.

This chain links TRBV3-1 (or the pseudogene TRBV3-2) with TRBJ1-1; D is perhaps TRBD1 (5 bases). From germline, CDR1 is LGHDT and CDR2 YNNKEL (reference sequence). The V and J ends lost 2 bases and 4 bases respectively, with 11 bases between them. The CDR3 runs 14 residues. This CDR3 is CASSQSWGGTEAFF. The CDR3 nucleotides read TGTGCCAGCAGCCAAAGTTGGGGGGGCACTGAAGCTTTCTTT.

The chain combines TRBV18 with TRBJ1-1; D is uncertain. The CDR3 contains 16 residues. V shed 2 bases and J shed 1 base, with 14 bases lying between them. Germline assignment: CDR1 KGHSH and CDR2 LQKENI. The DNA for the CDR3 is TGTGCCAGCTCACCAATAGTCGTCGGGAGGAACACTGAAGCTTTCTTT. It yields the protein CASSPIVVGRNTEAFF.

The rearrangement links TRBV5-1 to TRBJ2-3, with 16 bases identical to TRBD2. Germline assignment: CDR1 SGHRS and CDR2 YFSETQ. CDR3 length: 17 residues. The J segment lost 4 bases and the V segment lost 4 bases, leaving 6 bases of the junction unmatched. For the CDR3, the DNA is TGCGCCAGCAGCACCGGGACTAGCGGGGGGGCCGCAGATACGCAGTATTTT. It translates to CASSTGTSGGAADTQYF.